A selection of T cell receptor beta chains follows, all from one sample in a study of T cell repertoires in cytomegalovirus infection. TCRdb ran MiXCR on the reads and lists one entry per CDR3 protein. The top ten clones hold less than 7.5% of a sample with about 210,000 distinct CDR3 sequences, 6.5% of them seen once. The specimen sequenced was PBMCs. The receptors come from a human donor in good health (CMV status not recorded). Some clones in this sample may be carry-over from other donors' samples. Both conserved end residues are part of each CDR3. Fields, in order: D gene, V gene, J gene, clone size, CDR3 protein, CDR3 DNA. A D gene is named only where the DNA matches it firmly. Clone size appears in some rows only: once, few, many, or a class for an expanded clone.

>-|TRBV7-2|TRBJ2-5|many
CASTPPAGETQYF
TGTGCCAGCACCCCCCCGGCGGGGGAGACCCAGTACTTC
>-|TRBV7-2|TRBJ1-1|many
CASSVSRGMTEAFF
TGTGCCAGCAGCGTCAGCCGGGGGATGACTGAAGCTTTCTTT
>-|TRBV6-1|TRBJ1-6|many
CASSPVERTGRSPLHF
TGTGCCAGCAGTCCCGTTGAGCGAACAGGGAGATCACCCCTCCACTTT
>-|TRBV20-1|TRBJ1-4|many
CSAKGVDEKLFF
TGCAGTGCTAAAGGGGTCGATGAAAAACTGTTTTTT
>TRBD1|TRBV4-3|TRBJ1-3|many
CASSQTTGAQGNTIYF
TGCGCCAGCAGCCAGACAACAGGGGCTCAAGGAAACACCATATATTTT
>TRBD1|TRBV29-1|TRBJ2-7|many
CSVEDTRDRAHEQYF
TGCAGCGTTGAAGATACGAGAGACAGGGCCCACGAGCAGTACTTC
>TRBD1|TRBV20-1|TRBJ1-2|few
CSANPDRLTNYGYTF
TGCAGTGCTAACCCGGACAGGCTTACTAACTATGGCTACACCTTC
>-|TRBV11-2|TRBJ2-5|many
CASAFGRTQYF
TGTGCCAGCGCCTTCGGAAGAACCCAGTACTTC
>-|TRBV7-2|TRBJ1-4|many
CASSLRSAGVNEKLFF
TGTGCCAGCAGCTTGAGGTCCGCAGGGGTGAATGAAAAACTGTTTTTT
>-|TRBV7-3|TRBJ2-1|many
CASGGSGRNNEQFF
TGTGCCAGCGGGGGGTCAGGTCGGAACAATGAGCAGTTCTTC
>TRBD1|TRBV30|TRBJ2-5|few
CAFRDRDEWETQYF
TGTGCCTTCCGGGACAGGGACGAGTGGGAGACCCAGTACTTC
>-|TRBV29-1|TRBJ1-1|-
CSGGHQNTEAFF
TGCAGCGGGGGACACCAGAACACTGAAGCTTTCTTT
>-|TRBV12-3/TRBV12-4|TRBJ1-1|few
CASSPRAMNTEAFF
TGTGCCAGCAGTCCCCGGGCGATGAACACTGAAGCTTTCTTT
>-|TRBV20-1|TRBJ1-1|-
CSARVGGSSTEAFF
TGCAGTGCTAGAGTCGGGGGATCGAGTACTGAAGCTTTCTTT
>-|TRBV7-9|TRBJ2-1|many
CASSLDWSYNEQFF
TGTGCCAGCAGCTTAGACTGGAGCTACAATGAGCAGTTCTTC
>TRBD1|TRBV24-1|TRBJ1-5|many
CATRAPRDRGSNQPQHF
TGTGCCACCCGGGCCCCCCGGGACAGGGGTTCCAATCAGCCCCAGCATTTT
>-|TRBV7-2|TRBJ1-3|many
CASSRGAEGRTMGNTIYF
TGTGCCAGCAGCCGCGGCGCGGAGGGCAGGACTATGGGAAACACCATATATTTT
>TRBD1|TRBV19|TRBJ1-5|-
CASSMGGQGRQPQHF
TGTGCCAGTAGTATGGGCGGACAGGGGAGACAGCCCCAGCATTTT
>TRBD2|TRBV2|TRBJ2-5|many
CATTVTSGETTQYF
TGTGCCACCACCGTTACTAGCGGAGAAACGACCCAGTACTTC
>-|TRBV7-8|TRBJ1-5|many
CASSLGRGRVSNQPQHF
TGTGCCAGCAGCTTGGGTAGGGGCAGGGTTAGCAATCAGCCCCAGCATTTT
>-|TRBV11-2|TRBJ2-3|many
CASSLGAAGSTDTQYF
TGTGCCAGCAGCTTAGGGGCAGCCGGAAGCACAGATACGCAGTATTTT
>TRBD1|TRBV25-1|TRBJ2-1|many
CASSEYSGTGDEEQFF
TGTGCCAGCAGTGAATACTCAGGGACAGGGGACGAGGAGCAGTTCTTC
>-|TRBV12-5|TRBJ2-7|many
CASGLGGRYEQYF
TGTGCTAGTGGTTTGGGGGGCAGGTACGAGCAGTACTTC
>-|TRBV20-1|TRBJ1-1|-
CSASDGVNTEAFF
TGCAGTGCTAGTGATGGTGTGAACACTGAAGCTTTCTTT
>-|TRBV4-3|TRBJ1-6|many
CASSQGGMTPLHF
TGCGCCAGCAGCCAAGGGGGAATGACACCCCTCCACTTT
>-|TRBV5-1|TRBJ1-1|many
CASSLGAEAAFF
TGCGCCAGCAGCTTGGGGGCCGAGGCCGCTTTCTTT
>TRBD2|TRBV6-2/TRBV6-3|TRBJ2-1|many
CASRLSGGLYNEQFF
TGTGCCAGCAGACTGAGCGGGGGGCTATACAATGAGCAGTTCTTC
>TRBD2|TRBV7-6|TRBJ2-7|many
CASSLAGGQSEQYF
TGTGCCAGCAGCTTAGCGGGAGGGCAGAGCGAGCAGTACTTC
>-|TRBV20-1|TRBJ2-7|-
CSARFTVSYEQYF
TGCAGTGCTCGCTTTACAGTATCCTACGAGCAGTACTTC
>-|TRBV28|TRBJ2-7|few
CASSPGGRGAYEQYF
TGTGCCAGCAGTCCTGGGGGCAGGGGAGCATACGAGCAGTACTTC
>TRBD1|TRBV5-1|TRBJ2-2|many
CASSLDPPTGAGELFF
TGCGCCAGCAGCTTGGACCCCCCGACAGGGGCCGGGGAGCTGTTTTTT
>-|TRBV7-2|TRBJ1-1|many
CASSLFSIQNTEAFF
TGTGCCAGCAGCTTATTTTCGATCCAGAACACTGAAGCTTTCTTT
>-|TRBV12-5|TRBJ2-2|many
CAGGRMNTGELFF
TGTGCTGGGGGACGGATGAACACCGGGGAGCTGTTTTTT
>TRBD1|TRBV7-3|TRBJ1-1|many
CASSQMRGQGRNTEAFF
TGTGCCAGCAGCCAAATGAGGGGACAGGGGAGGAACACTGAAGCTTTCTTT
>-|TRBV7-2|TRBJ1-6|many
CASSSQTNNSPLHF
TGTGCCAGCAGCTCACAGACAAATAATTCACCCCTCCACTTT
>-|TRBV7-8|TRBJ1-3|many
CASSLGTVGNTIYF
TGTGCCAGCAGCTTAGGGACAGTTGGAAACACCATATATTTT
>-|TRBV18|TRBJ1-2|once
CASSLTGSGYGYTF
TGTGCCAGCTCTCTAACAGGGTCTGGCTATGGCTACACCTTC
>TRBD1|TRBV10-3|TRBJ2-1|many
CAISGQGYNEQFF
TGTGCCATCAGCGGACAGGGATACAATGAGCAGTTCTTC
>-|TRBV3-1|TRBJ1-1|many
CASSRHGTVNTEAFF
TGTGCCAGCAGCCGCCACGGGACGGTGAACACTGAAGCTTTCTTT
>TRBD2|TRBV2|TRBJ2-1|many
CASRTPSSGGPSPDEQFF
TGTGCCAGCAGAACCCCCTCTAGCGGGGGGCCGAGTCCGGATGAGCAGTTCTTC
>-|TRBV20-1|TRBJ1-5|many
CSASHGPKGVPQHF
TGCAGTGCTAGCCACGGTCCGAAGGGGGTGCCCCAGCATTTT
>-|TRBV20-1|TRBJ2-5|many
CSASTGSRETQYF
TGCAGTGCTAGCACAGGGTCTCGAGAGACCCAGTACTTC
>-|TRBV19|TRBJ1-1|few
CASSGLYTEAFF
TGTGCCAGTAGTGGGTTATACACTGAAGCTTTCTTT
>TRBD1|TRBV7-9|TRBJ1-2|many
CASSPTGYDYTF
TGTGCCAGCAGCCCGACAGGGTACGACTACACCTTC